Each of the 31 T cell receptor beta chains below was sequenced from the same sample in a study of CD8+ T cells in alopecia areata. Sequencing relied on a cDNA template that was reverse transcribed from extracted RNA. Profiled with immunoSEQ multiplex PCR; TCRdb holds only in-frame clones, not every one. The sample lists some 150,000 clones, 40% to 60% occurring once. The source was CD8+ T cells sorted from blood, collected at week 0. These receptor sequences come from a human donor with alopecia areata.

This chain links TRBV7-2 with TRBJ2-1; no clear D. Germline CDR1 and CDR2: SGHTA and FQGNSA. This CDR3 contains 10 residues. Trimming removed 3 bases from V and 6 bases from J, with 0 bases in between. In DNA form, the CDR3 reads TGTGCCAGCAGCTTCAATGAGCAGTTCTTC. Translation: CASSFNEQFF.

The rearrangement uses TRBV20-1 and TRBJ2-3; unclear D gene. In germline, CDR1 is DFQATT, CDR2 SNEGSKA (reference sequence). V dropped 0 bases and J dropped 11 bases, with 6 bases sitting between them. This CDR3 region has 10 residues. The CDR3 nucleotides are TGCAGTGCTAGAGATAGAGAGCAGTATTTT. It yields the protein CSARDREQYF.

The chain recombines TRBV4-1 with TRBJ2-7; 8 nucleotides align to TRBD2. The CDR3 runs 15 residues. Per germline, CDR1 MGHRA and CDR2 YSYEKL. V lost 0 bases, J lost 6 bases, and 7 bases stayed unmatched. CDR3 sequence reads: CASSQDPGAGGEQYF. In DNA form, the CDR3 reads TGCGCCAGCAGCCAAGACCCCGGGGCGGGGGGCGAGCAGTACTTC.

The chain has TRBV25-1 and TRBJ1-2, with D perhaps matching TRBD1 (5 bases). Trimming stripped 5 bases from V and 5 bases from J, with 18 bases between. CDR3 size: 15 residues. Germline CDR1 reads MGHDK; CDR2 reads SYGVNS. This CDR3 reads CASSPPQGNEYGYTF. CDR3 nucleotides: TGTGCCAGCAGTCCCCCGCAGGGTAACGAATATGGCTACACCTTC.

The CDR3 DNA reads as TGCGCCAGCAGTGAGTCTGCGGGGGGCGGATACGAGCAGTACTTC. Translating it yields CASSESAGGGYEQYF. The V call is TRBV10-2, the J call TRBJ2-7; the match to TRBD2 covers 8 bases. The J segment lost 4 bases and the V segment lost 0 bases, leaving 5 bases of the junction unmatched. This CDR3 is built from 15 residues. Germline CDR1 and CDR2: WSHSY and SAAADI.

The chain employs TRBV10-2 and TRBJ1-4; D might be TRBD1 (5 bases). Germline V CDR1 and CDR2: WSHSY, SAAADI. There are 13 residues in the CDR3. V was clipped by 2 bases and J by 8 bases, with 9 bases between them. CDR3 DNA sequence: TGCGCCAGCAGTGAGAGGGAGGGGGAAAAACTGTTTTTT. Translated, it gives CASSEREGEKLFF.

The CDR3 bases are TGTGCCAGCAGCGTAGTAACAGGGAGCGAGCAGTACTTC. Translated: CASSVVTGSEQYF. The chain employs TRBV9 and TRBJ2-7, with TRBD1 as a possible D gene (6 bases). Germline assignment: CDR1 SGDLS and CDR2 YYNGEE. The CDR3 covers 13 residues. The V and J ends lost 0 bases and 6 bases respectively, with 10 bases between them.

The rearrangement joins TRBV18 to TRBJ1-1, with D unresolved. This CDR3 has 14 amino acids. The V end lost 2 bases, the J end lost 2 bases, and 9 bases lay between the germline ends. Germline V gene data show CDR1 as KGHSH and CDR2 as LQKENI. For the CDR3, the DNA is TGTGCCAGCTCACCAGACGGGTCCAACACTGAAGCTTTCTTT. Residues: CASSPDGSNTEAFF.

The V and J genes are TRBV13 and TRBJ1-6; 8 bases agree with TRBD1. Germline V lookup: CDR1 PRHDT, CDR2 FYEKMQ (reference sequence). This CDR3 has 16 residues. Losses at the gene ends were 0 bases for V and 8 bases for J; bases not matched to a gene: 6. CDR3 nucleotide sequence: TGTGCCAGCAGCTTAGGCATGGCAGGGGGCGATTCACCCCTCCACTTT. Protein sequence: CASSLGMAGGDSPLHF.

V gene TRBV27 combines with J gene TRBJ1-1, with 7 bases fitting TRBD1. CDR1 is MNHEY and CDR2 is SMNVEV in the germline V gene (reference sequence). The trim removed 5 bases at V and 0 bases at J, leaving 6 bases unmatched. The CDR3 sequence is 15 residues long. The CDR3 protein is CASSKGQPMNTEAFF. The CDR3 DNA reads TGTGCCAGCAGTAAGGGACAGCCCATGAACACTGAAGCTTTCTTT.

This clone was seen more than once but under ten times. No conserved phenylalanine or tryptophan is present at the end of the CDR3, so a read error is the likely explanation. It is unclear where the CDR3 begins or ends on the DNA, so no DNA is shown, and the CDR3 is as TCRdb lists it. The genes are TRBV5-1 and TRBJ2-3; the table calls TRBD2, which could not be checked here. Counting both end residues, the CDR3 totals 9 amino acids. The germline V gene has CDR1 SGHRS and CDR2 YFSETQ. The CDR3: CASSFSGLS.

The chain couples TRBV7-8 to TRBJ1-5; unclear D gene. The CDR3 is 15 amino acids. Germline assignment: CDR1 SGHVS and CDR2 FQNEAQ. V was pared by 3 bases and J by 1 base, with 10 bases between. The CDR3 protein is CASSFFPGSNQPQHF. In DNA, the CDR3 is TGTGCCAGCAGCTTTTTTCCGGGAAGCAATCAGCCCCAGCATTTT.

The chain links TRBV29-1 to TRBJ1-1; TRBD1 might be the D (6 bases). V was clipped by 5 bases and J by 0 bases, with 13 bases between them. CDR1 and CDR2 from the germline V gene are SQVTM and ANQGSEA. This CDR3 has 14 residues. The chain's CDR3 is CSVHHRAMNTEAFF. The DNA for the CDR3 is TGCAGCGTTCACCACAGGGCTATGAACACTGAAGCTTTCTTT.

This chain connects TRBV6-1 to TRBJ1-4; D unclear. Per the germline V gene, CDR1 is MNHNS and CDR2 is SASEGT. The ends were cut back, 6 bases at V and 11 bases at J, with 10 bases in the middle. The CDR3 sequence is 11 residues long. CDR3 DNA sequence: TGTGCCAGCAGAAACACCGGGAAACTGTTTTTT. As protein: CASRNTGKLFF.

This clone was detected once. The gene calls are TRBV25-1 and TRBJ2-7, with 7 bases matching TRBD2. V lost 6 bases, J lost 5 bases, and 10 bases stayed unmatched. The CDR3 totals 14 residues. The germline V gene has CDR1 MGHDK and CDR2 SYGVNS. CDR3 sequence: CASSAGGGIDEQYF. CDR3 bases: TGTGCCAGCAGCGCTGGGGGGGGAATCGACGAGCAGTACTTC.

The chain carries TRBV6-7 and TRBJ2-1, with D possibly TRBD2 on 5 matching bases. TRBV6-7 is an ORF, and what it does is uncertain. The CDR3 extends over 14 amino acids. V lost 3 bases to trimming and J lost 6 bases, with 12 bases between them. The CDR3 here is CASSYTGFGNEQFF. The CDR3 bases are TGTGCCAGCAGTTATACGGGATTCGGCAATGAGCAGTTCTTC.

The chain has TRBV5-1 and TRBJ2-7; tentatively, D is TRBD1 (7 bases). The CDR3 runs 15 residues. Germline V gene lookup returns CDR1 SGHRS and CDR2 YFSETQ. Trimming took 1 base from V and 3 from J, leaving 14 bases between them. CDR3 coding DNA: TGCGCCAGCAGCTTGTCGGGGGACAGCAACTACGAGCAGTACTTC. Translation gives CASSLSGDSNYEQYF.

This clone occurred a few times. The chain joins TRBV2 to TRBJ2-5; D gene ambiguous. Germline lookup yields CDR1 SNHLY and CDR2 FYNNEI. The CDR3 is 14 residues long. Trimming took 4 bases from V and 2 from J, leaving 11 bases between them. As DNA, the CDR3 is TGTGCCAGCAGTGGTGTAGAGCAGCAAGAGACCCAGTACTTC. This translates into CASSGVEQQETQYF.

V and J are TRBV29-1 and TRBJ2-1, with no clear D. V lost 7 bases and J 9 bases, leaving 10 bases between the germline ends. CDR1 and CDR2 from the germline V gene are SQVTM and ANQGSEA. The CDR3 is 10 residues long. The CDR3 loop is CSATRAEQFF. CDR3 in DNA: TGCAGCGCGACAAGGGCTGAGCAGTTCTTC.

The chain links TRBV7-3 to TRBJ1-1; 12 bases agree with TRBD1. CDR1 and CDR2 (germline): SGHTA, FQGTGA. V gave up 5 bases and J gave up 5 bases; unmatched junction bases: 6. The CDR3 sequence is 15 residues long. CDR3 sequence (DNA): TGTGCCAGCAGCCCAGGGACAGGGGGCGCGACTGAAGCTTTCTTT. This translates into CASSPGTGGATEAFF.

Only a few counts were recorded for this clone. The chain links TRBV19 to TRBJ2-1, with D unresolved. Deletions cut 0 bases from V and 7 bases from J, with 7 bases between. Looked up from germline, CDR1 is LNHDA and CDR2 is SQIVND (reference sequence). CDR3 length: 13 residues. The CDR3 coding sequence is TGTGCCAGTAGTATAGATGGGGTGAATGAGCAGTTCTTC. Protein sequence: CASSIDGVNEQFF.

The rearrangement joins TRBV27 to TRBJ1-2; the D is unclear. Germline V gene data show CDR1 as MNHEY and CDR2 as SMNVEV (reference sequence). The CDR3 consists of 14 residues. The V gene lost 4 bases and the J gene lost 0 bases, with 9 bases spanning the gap. The CDR3 spells CASSSDTTNYGYTF. In DNA form, the CDR3 reads TGTGCCAGCAGTTCCGACACAACTAACTATGGCTACACCTTC.

The chain couples TRBV29-1 to TRBJ1-2; no clear D gene. Trimming cost V 3 bases and J 2 bases, with 13 bases left between them. CDR3 size: 14 residues. CDR1 is SQVTM and CDR2 is ANQGSEA in the germline V gene. CDR3 nucleotide sequence: TGCAGCGTTGATGATGCGACAAGGAACTATGGCTACACCTTC. This sequence encodes CSVDDATRNYGYTF.

The table lists this clone with a few counts. The chain combines TRBV29-1 with TRBJ2-1; D not certain. Germline CDR1 SQVTM, CDR2 ANQGSEA. Trimming stripped 7 bases from V and 7 bases from J, with 8 bases between. The CDR3 is 10 residues long. CDR3 coding DNA: TGCAGCGGCACCTTAAATGAGCAGTTCTTC. Translated: CSGTLNEQFF.

V usage is TRBV4-3 and J usage is TRBJ2-1; D is possibly TRBD2 (5 bases). The CDR3 has 17 amino acids. Germline CDR1 reads LGHNA; CDR2 reads YSLEER. V lost 0 bases and J 0 bases, leaving 12 bases between the germline ends. The CDR3 nucleotides read TGCGCCAGCAGCCAAGACATGAGCACTAGCTCCTACAATGAGCAGTTCTTC. It translates to CASSQDMSTSSYNEQFF.

V is TRBV6-5 and J is TRBJ1-1, with a possible D match to TRBD1 (6 bases). Trimming cost V 0 bases and J 4 bases, with 12 bases left between them. Germline V gene data show CDR1 as MNHEY and CDR2 as SVGAGI. CDR3 length: 15 amino acids. CDR3 residues: CASSYSGTGSTEAFF. The CDR3 coding sequence is TGTGCCAGCAGTTACTCGGGTACAGGGTCCACTGAAGCTTTCTTT.

This clone appeared a few times. This chain joins TRBV19 and TRBJ2-1; D ambiguous. The V gene lost 3 bases and the J gene lost 8 bases, with 11 bases spanning the gap. The CDR3 is 13 residues long. Germline values: CDR1 LNHDA, CDR2 SQIVND (reference sequence). The chain's CDR3 is CASSIGRDDEQFF. The CDR3 coding sequence is TGTGCCAGTAGTATCGGTCGCGACGATGAGCAGTTCTTC.

J is TRBJ2-1 and V is TRBV9; no definite D call. Germline CDR1 is SGDLS and CDR2 is YYNGEE. The CDR3 has 14 residues. V was pared by 0 bases and J by 9 bases, with 13 bases between. CDR3 residues: CASSVGKGNSEQFF. Written as DNA, the CDR3 is TGTGCCAGCAGCGTAGGAAAGGGTAATAGTGAGCAGTTCTTC.

This clone came up a few times. The chain couples TRBV6-5 to TRBJ1-1; D gene ambiguous. The length of the CDR3 is 13 residues. The ends were cut back, 6 bases at V and 2 bases at J, with 10 bases in the middle. The germline gives CDR1 MNHEY, CDR2 SVGAGI. The CDR3 loop is CASSLGGNTEAFF. DNA for the CDR3: TGTGCCAGCAGCCTCGGTGGAAACACTGAAGCTTTCTTT.

This clone was recorded a few times. The J gene is TRBJ1-2, the V gene TRBV10-3, with 7 bases fitting TRBD1. The germline gives CDR1 ENHRY, CDR2 SYGVKD. This CDR3 is built from 16 residues. V lost 0 bases, J lost 7 bases, and 11 bases stayed unmatched. CDR3 bases: TGTGCCATCAGTGAGTCTGCGGACAGGTTCGGAGGTGGCTACACCTTC. This sequence encodes CAISESADRFGGGYTF.

V gene TRBV19 combines with J gene TRBJ2-2, with D possibly called TRBD1 or TRBD2 (5 bases each). This CDR3 is built from 21 residues. The V end was cut by 9 bases, the J end by 6 bases, with 38 bases between. The germline V gene has CDR1 LNHDA and CDR2 SQIVND (reference sequence). CDR3 loop: CASPYLHFPGRIRMLAGELFF. CDR3 DNA: TGTGCCAGCCCTTATTTACACTTCCCGGGACGGATAAGAATGTTGGCCGGGGAGCTGTTTTTT. The entire variable domain, with the rest obtained from reference TRBV19 and TRBJ2-2, is as follows: DGGITQSPKYLFRKEGQNVTLSCEQNLNHDAMYWYRQDPGQGLRLIYYSQIVNDFQKGDIAEGYSVSREKKESFPLTVTSAQKNPTAFYLCASPYLHFPGRIRMLAGELFFGEGSRLTVL.